These T cell receptor beta chains were read from a single sample in a study of T cell responses to AZD1222 COVID-19 vaccine. Sequenced by immunoSEQ multiplex PCR; TCRdb stores in-frame clones only, minus some. The sample lists roughly 72,000 clones; approximately 81% were seen once. Sample: peripheral blood, taken on day 0 of AZD1222 vaccination. The receptors were sampled from an adult in good health. CDR3s include the opening cysteine and the closing phenylalanine or tryptophan. Each record gives: clone size, V gene, D gene, J gene, CDR3 protein, CDR3 DNA. D genes are given only for firm matches. Rows may omit the clone size; those that give it use once, few, many or a size class.

>.|TRBV13|.|TRBJ1-1
CASRRGNTEAFF
TGTGCCAGCAGGAGGGGGAACACTGAAGCTTTCTTT
>.|TRBV18|.|TRBJ1-2
CASSPGAGSLGYTF
TGTGCCAGCTCACCGGGGGCAGGAAGTCTAGGCTACACCTTC
>.|TRBV5-4|TRBD2|TRBJ2-5
CASSLGTRVTETQYF
TGTGCCAGCAGCTTGGGGACTAGAGTGACAGAGACCCAGTACTTC
>few|TRBV27|.|TRBJ2-1
CARFLNEQFF
TGTGCCAGGTTCTTAAATGAGCAGTTCTTC
>.|TRBV7-9|.|TRBJ2-7
CASSVGGGEQYF
TGTGCCAGCAGCGTTGGGGGCGGGGAGCAGTACTTC
>.|TRBV11-2|TRBD1|TRBJ1-2
CASSLSHETGPRF
TGTGCCAGCAGCTTATCGCATGAGACAGGGCCGAGATTC
>.|TRBV11-2|.|TRBJ1-2
CASTQGGGSHYGYTF
TGTGCCAGCACCCAAGGGGGGGGGTCCCACTATGGCTACACCTTC
>once|TRBV7-6|.|TRBJ2-1
CASSLPRNEQFF
TGTGCCAGCAGCTTACCCCGCAATGAGCAGTTCTTC
>.|TRBV19|.|TRBJ2-7
CASSPRPPVWDEQYF
TGTGCCAGTAGTCCTAGACCGCCAGTGTGGGACGAGCAGTACTTC
>few|TRBV20-1|.|TRBJ1-4
CSASEVSGHEKLFF
TGCAGTGCTAGTGAGGTGTCGGGGCATGAAAAACTGTTTTTT
>.|TRBV6-1|TRBD2|TRBJ2-3
CASSDILAGFTDTQYF
TGTGCCAGCAGTGATATACTAGCGGGGTTCACAGATACGCAGTATTTT
>.|TRBV24-1|.|TRBJ1-5
CATSDFGDQPQHF
TGTGCCACCAGTGATTTTGGGGATCAGCCCCAGCATTTT
>.|TRBV18|.|TRBJ1-1
CASSPDKSLWEAFF
TGTGCCAGCTCACCGGACAAGTCCTTGTGGGAAGCTTTCTTT
>few|TRBV19|.|TRBJ2-2
CASSPSAAGELFF
TGTGCCAGTAGCCCATCGGCAGCCGGGGAGCTGTTTTTT
>.|TRBV5-1|.|TRBJ2-7
CASSLVLSTYEQYF
TGCGCCAGCAGCTTGGTGTTGTCGACCTACGAGCAGTACTTC
>.|TRBV5-4|.|TRBJ2-1
CASSLVVDNEQFF
TGTGCCAGCAGCTTGGTGGTGGACAATGAGCAGTTCTTC
>.|TRBV6-5|TRBD1|TRBJ1-2
CASSPTGALDGYTF
TGTGCCAGCAGCCCAACAGGGGCCCTTGATGGCTACACCTTC
>.|TRBV18|TRBD1|TRBJ2-3
CASSPQTGADTQYF
TGTGCCAGCTCACCACAAACAGGGGCCGATACGCAGTATTTT
>.|TRBV29-1|.|TRBJ2-1
CSVRPMGNEQFF
TGCAGCGTACGGCCCATGGGCAATGAGCAGTTCTTC
>.|TRBV18|.|TRBJ1-2
CASSPTQGYGYTF
TGTGCCAGCTCACCTACTCAGGGTTATGGCTACACCTTC
>.|TRBV19|.|TRBJ1-1
CASSTAGDLGAFF
TGTGCCAGTAGTACCGCAGGGGACTTAGGGGCTTTCTTT
>.|TRBV4-2|.|TRBJ1-1
CASSPGTGMNTEAFF
TGTGCCAGCAGCCCCGGGACCGGTATGAACACTGAAGCTTTCTTT
>.|TRBV6-5|.|TRBJ1-5
CASSWAGRDQPQHF
TGTGCCAGCAGTTGGGCAGGGAGGGATCAGCCCCAGCATTTT
>.|TRBV6-1|.|TRBJ2-3
CASSESFAVTDTQYF
TGTGCCAGCAGTGAATCCTTCGCAGTCACAGATACGCAGTATTTT
>few|TRBV7-9|.|TRBJ2-7
CASSPRGPGAYEQYF
TGTGCCAGCAGCCCCAGGGGCCCCGGGGCCTACGAGCAGTACTTC
>.|TRBV5-4|TRBD1|TRBJ2-7
CASSPDRAGSYEQYF
TGTGCCAGCAGCCCTGACAGGGCGGGCTCCTACGAGCAGTACTTC
>.|TRBV7-8|.|TRBJ2-5
CASSLLPEGQETQYF
TGTGCCAGCAGCTTACTCCCCGAGGGCCAAGAGACCCAGTACTTC
>.|TRBV19|TRBD2|TRBJ2-1
CATRISGKYNEQFF
TGTGCCACTAGGATTAGCGGGAAGTACAATGAGCAGTTCTTC
>.|TRBV11-2|.|TRBJ1-4
CASSLGRGNEKLFF
TGTGCCAGCAGCTTGGGCAGGGGAAATGAAAAACTGTTTTTT
>.|TRBV29-1|.|TRBJ1-5
CSVKLGSGAGNQPQHF
TGCAGCGTAAAACTTGGTTCGGGGGCTGGTAATCAGCCCCAGCATTTT
>.|TRBV27|.|TRBJ2-6
CASSLSRLLGSGANVLTF
TGTGCCAGCAGTTTATCCCGGCTACTAGGTTCTGGGGCCAACGTCCTGACTTTC
>.|TRBV5-5|.|TRBJ2-5
CASSLGHSGGETQYF
TGTGCCAGCAGCTTGGGACACTCTGGGGGAGAGACCCAGTACTTC
>.|TRBV4-1|.|TRBJ2-5
CASSQEAREETQYF
TGCGCCAGCAGCCAAGAGGCCAGGGAAGAGACCCAGTACTTC